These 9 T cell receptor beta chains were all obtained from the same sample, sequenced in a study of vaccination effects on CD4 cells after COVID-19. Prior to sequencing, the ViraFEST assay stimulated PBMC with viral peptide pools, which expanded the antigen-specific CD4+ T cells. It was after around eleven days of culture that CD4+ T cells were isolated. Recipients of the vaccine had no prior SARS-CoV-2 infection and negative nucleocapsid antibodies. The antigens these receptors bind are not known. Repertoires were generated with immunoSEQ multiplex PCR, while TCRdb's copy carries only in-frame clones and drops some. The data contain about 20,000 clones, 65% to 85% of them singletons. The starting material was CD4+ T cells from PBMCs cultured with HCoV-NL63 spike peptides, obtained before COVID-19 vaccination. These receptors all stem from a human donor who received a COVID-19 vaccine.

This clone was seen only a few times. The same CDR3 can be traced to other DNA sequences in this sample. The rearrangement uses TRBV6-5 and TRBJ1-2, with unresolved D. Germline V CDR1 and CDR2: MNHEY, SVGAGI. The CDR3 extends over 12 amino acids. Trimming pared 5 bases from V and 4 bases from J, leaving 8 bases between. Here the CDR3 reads CASSNDGYGYTF. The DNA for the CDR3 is TGTGCCAGCAGTAACGATGGCTATGGCTACACCTTC.

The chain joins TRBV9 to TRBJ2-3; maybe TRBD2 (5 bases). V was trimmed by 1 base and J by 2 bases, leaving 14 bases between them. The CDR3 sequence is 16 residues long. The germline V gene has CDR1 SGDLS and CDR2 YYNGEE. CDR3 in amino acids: CASSVLVGVNTDTQYF. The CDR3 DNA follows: TGTGCCAGCAGCGTACTTGTCGGGGTTAACACAGATACGCAGTATTTT.

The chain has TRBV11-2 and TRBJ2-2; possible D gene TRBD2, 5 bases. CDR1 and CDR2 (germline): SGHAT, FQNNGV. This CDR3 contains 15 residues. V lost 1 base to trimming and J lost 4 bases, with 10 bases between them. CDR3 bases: TGTGCCAGCAGCTTAGGTTTGGGGAGCACCGGGGAGCTGTTTTTT. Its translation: CASSLGLGSTGELFF.

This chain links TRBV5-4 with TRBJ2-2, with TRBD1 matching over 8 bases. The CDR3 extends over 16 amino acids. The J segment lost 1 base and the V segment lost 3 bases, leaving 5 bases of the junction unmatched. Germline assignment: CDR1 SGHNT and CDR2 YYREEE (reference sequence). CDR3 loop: CASSSAGTGNTGELFF. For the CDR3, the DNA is TGTGCCAGCAGCTCGGCCGGGACAGGGAACACCGGGGAGCTGTTTTTT.

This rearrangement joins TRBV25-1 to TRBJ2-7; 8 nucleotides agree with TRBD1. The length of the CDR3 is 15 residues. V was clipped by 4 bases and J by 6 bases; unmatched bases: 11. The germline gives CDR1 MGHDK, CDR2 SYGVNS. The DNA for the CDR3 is TGTGCCAGCAGTGTAACCGGGACAGGAGGAGGCGAGCAGTACTTC. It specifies CASSVTGTGGGEQYF.

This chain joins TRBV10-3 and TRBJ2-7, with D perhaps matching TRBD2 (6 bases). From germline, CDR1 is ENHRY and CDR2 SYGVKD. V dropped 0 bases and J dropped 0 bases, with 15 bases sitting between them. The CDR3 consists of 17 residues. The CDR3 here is CAISESWEDSSSYEQYF. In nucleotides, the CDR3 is TGTGCCATCAGTGAGTCCTGGGAGGACTCAAGCTCCTACGAGCAGTACTTC.

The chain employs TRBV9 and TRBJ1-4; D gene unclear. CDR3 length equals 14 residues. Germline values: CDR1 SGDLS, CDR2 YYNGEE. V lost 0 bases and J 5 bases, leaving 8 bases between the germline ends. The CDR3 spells CASSVGTLNEKLFF. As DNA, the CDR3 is TGTGCCAGCAGCGTAGGGACCCTGAATGAAAAACTGTTTTTT.

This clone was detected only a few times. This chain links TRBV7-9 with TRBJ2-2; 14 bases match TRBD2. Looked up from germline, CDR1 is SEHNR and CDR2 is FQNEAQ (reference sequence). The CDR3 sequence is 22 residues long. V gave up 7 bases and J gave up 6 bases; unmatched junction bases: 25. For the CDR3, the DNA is TGTGCCAGCACCATCAGGTTGCGGGTTCCGACTAGCGGGAGGGGTTTCGCCGGGGAGCTGTTTTTT. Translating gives CASTIRLRVPTSGRGFAGELFF.

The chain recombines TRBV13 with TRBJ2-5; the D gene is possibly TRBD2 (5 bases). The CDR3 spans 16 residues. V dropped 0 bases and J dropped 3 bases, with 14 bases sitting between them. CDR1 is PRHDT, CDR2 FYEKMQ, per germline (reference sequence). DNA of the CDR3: TGTGCCAGCAGCTTAGGCCCCGGTACTAGGAAAGAGACCCAGTACTTC. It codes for CASSLGPGTRKETQYF.